What follows are 14 T cell receptor beta chains derived from one specimen sequenced in a study of blood T cell repertoires in COVID-19. Libraries were prepared by immunoSEQ multiplex PCR; TCRdb keeps only in-frame clonotypes and omits some of them. Seen here are about 210,000 clones, approximately 78% observed once, and the top ten hold about 12%. The sequenced sample was peripheral blood. The receptors stem from a woman in her thirties or forties with acute or convalescent COVID-19.

The V call is TRBV12-3 or TRBV12-4, the J call TRBJ2-3, with 11 bases that match TRBD2. Losses at the gene ends were 4 bases for V and 11 bases for J; bases not matched to a gene: 5. The CDR3 covers 13 residues. The CDR3 is CASSYLAGGEQYF. In DNA, the CDR3 is TGTGCCAGCAGTTACCTAGCGGGGGGCGAGCAGTATTTT.

This chain links TRBV29-1 with TRBJ2-7; D might be TRBD1 (5 bases). CDR1 and CDR2 from the germline V gene are SQVTM and ANQGSEA. The CDR3 totals 12 residues. V lost 4 bases, J lost 5 bases, and 12 bases lay in between. CDR3 amino acids: CSVVGVRDEQYF. In DNA form, the CDR3 reads TGCAGCGTTGTAGGGGTCAGGGACGAGCAGTACTTC.

This chain uses TRBV2 with TRBJ2-2; TRBD1 agrees at 12 bases. CDR1 is SNHLY, CDR2 FYNNEI, per germline. With V trimmed by 7 bases and J by 0 bases, 6 bases remained unmatched. The CDR3 has 17 residues. This chain's CDR3 is CASTRDRGRANTGELFF. The CDR3 DNA sequence: TGTGCCAGCACACGGGACAGGGGGCGTGCGAACACCGGGGAGCTGTTTTTT.

The chain links TRBV27 to TRBJ2-5; D is possibly TRBD2 (6 bases). CDR3 length: 13 residues. The germline gives CDR1 MNHEY, CDR2 SMNVEV (reference sequence). V lost 3 bases, J lost 5 bases, and 10 bases lay in between. The CDR3 spells CASSFAGRETQYF. For the CDR3, the DNA is TGTGCCAGCAGTTTCGCGGGGCGGGAGACCCAGTACTTC.

The chain links TRBV3-1 (or the pseudogene TRBV3-2) to TRBJ1-1; 8 bases are a match to TRBD1. V shed 4 bases, J shed 5 bases, and the junction held 6 bases outside the gene matches. This CDR3 has 14 amino acids. From germline, CDR1 is LGHDT and CDR2 YNNKEL (reference sequence). CDR3 DNA sequence: TGTGCCAGCAGCCTCGGGACAGGAGGGACTGAAGCTTTCTTT. Amino acid sequence: CASSLGTGGTEAFF.

This clone was seen a single time. The chain uses TRBV7-2 and TRBJ2-2; D is ambiguous. Trimming took 4 bases from V and 3 from J, leaving 6 bases between them. The CDR3 consists of 13 residues. CDR1 and CDR2 from the germline V gene are SGHTA and FQGNSA. The CDR3 DNA reads as TGTGCCAGCAGCTCCTATTACACCGGGGAGCTGTTTTTT. This sequence encodes CASSSYYTGELFF.

The chain is built from TRBV28 and TRBJ2-7; D gene ambiguous. Germline V gene data show CDR1 as MDHEN and CDR2 as SYDVKM. The CDR3 has 12 residues. Trimming removed 0 bases at V and 5 bases at J, with 5 bases between. The CDR3 reads CASSLWANEQYF. As DNA, the CDR3 is TGTGCCAGCAGTTTATGGGCCAACGAGCAGTACTTC.

This clone was counted at least ten times. This sequence joins TRBV5-1 and TRBJ2-1, with 8 bases lining up with TRBD2. In germline, CDR1 is SGHRS, CDR2 YFSETQ. This CDR3 comprises 14 residues. Trimming took 6 bases from V and 3 from J; bases not matched to a gene: 5. The chain's CDR3 is CASKLAEIYNEQFF. For the CDR3, the DNA is TGCGCCAGCAAACTAGCGGAGATCTACAATGAGCAGTTCTTC.

This clone was seen a few times. The chain links TRBV6-2 or TRBV6-3 to TRBJ2-2; the D gene is possibly TRBD1 (6 bases). Trimming took 5 bases from V and 3 from J, leaving 10 bases between them. The CDR3 contains 14 residues. Per germline, CDR1 MNHEY and CDR2 SVGEGT. CDR3 residues: CASSQQGYTGELFF. The CDR3 DNA follows: TGTGCCAGCAGTCAGCAGGGGTACACCGGGGAGCTGTTTTTT.

The chain recombines TRBV5-4 with TRBJ1-2; TRBD1 matches 7 bases. The CDR3 is made up of 16 amino acids. Trimming took 0 bases from V and 7 from J; bases not matched to a gene: 12. The germline gives CDR1 SGHNT, CDR2 YYREEE (reference sequence). In DNA, the CDR3 is TGTGCCAGCAGCTTGGATCGGGACAGCAGATCCTCTGGCTACACCTTC. It translates to CASSLDRDSRSSGYTF.

The chain is built from TRBV4-3 and TRBJ2-2; D remains unclear. CDR3 length equals 15 residues. From germline, CDR1 is LGHNA and CDR2 YSLEER. V dropped 0 bases and J dropped 3 bases, with 8 bases sitting between them. CDR3 loop: CASSQEVIDTGELFF. The DNA for the CDR3 is TGCGCCAGCAGCCAAGAAGTGATAGACACCGGGGAGCTGTTTTTT.

This chain links TRBV2 with TRBJ2-2; perhaps TRBD1 as D (5 bases). Trimming stripped 4 bases from V and 3 bases from J, with 6 bases between. CDR3 length equals 13 residues. Germline CDR1 SNHLY, CDR2 FYNNEI. CDR3 nucleotides: TGTGCCAGCAGTGTGACAGACACCGGGGAGCTGTTTTTT. Amino acids: CASSVTDTGELFF.

The chain employs TRBV5-4 and TRBJ2-7, with D perhaps TRBD2 (5 bases). Per the germline V gene, CDR1 is SGHNT and CDR2 is YYREEE (reference sequence). V was trimmed by 0 bases and J by 3 bases, leaving 13 bases between them. The CDR3 totals 15 residues. DNA of the CDR3: TGTGCCAGCAGCTTGGCCGGTGAGGGCAACTACGAGCAGTACTTC. Residues: CASSLAGEGNYEQYF. The full variable domain, with the rest looked up from reference TRBV5-4 and TRBJ2-7, is ETGVTQSPTHLIKTRGQQVTLRCSSQSGHNTVSWYQQALGQGPQFIFQYYREEENGRGNFPPRFSGLQFPNYSSELNVNALELDDSALYLCASSLAGEGNYEQYFGPGTRLTVT.

This chain uses TRBV19 with TRBJ1-5; weak D call: TRBD1 (6 bases). This CDR3 has 16 amino acids. Germline V gene sequence: CDR1 LNHDA, CDR2 SQIVND (reference sequence). V lost 3 bases to trimming and J lost 0 bases, with 12 bases between them. CDR3 protein: CASSMQQGYSNQPQHF. Written as DNA, the CDR3 is TGTGCCAGTAGTATGCAACAGGGCTATAGCAATCAGCCCCAGCATTTT.